A selection of T cell receptor beta chains follows, all from one sample in a study of blood T cell repertoires in COVID-19. Data came from immunoSEQ multiplex PCR; TCRdb stores just in-frame clones and leaves some out. Found here are 160,000 or so clones, approximately 81% of them singletons; the top ten hold roughly 5%. The sequencing input was peripheral blood. The source of these receptors is a woman between 50 and 59 years old with COVID-19, enrolled during active disease. The CDR3 runs from the conserved cysteine through the conserved F or W.

CDR3 length	J gene	V gene	CDR3 protein
14	TRBJ2-3	TRBV30	CAWGRGTPTDTQYF
13	TRBJ1-6	TRBV2	CASSEAESSPLHF
15	TRBJ1-2	TRBV10-3	CAISASNSQIYGYTF
12	TRBJ1-2	TRBV21-1	CATETGEDGYTF
15	TRBJ2-3	TRBV18	CASSPPGGGTDTQYF
16	TRBJ2-5	TRBV3-1/TRBV3-2	CASSQNSGQVQETQYF
12	TRBJ2-3	TRBV5-4	CASSLGRDTQYF
15	TRBJ2-7	TRBV10-1	CASSESYFKGDEQYF
17	TRBJ2-1	TRBV19	CASSSILTSGVYNEQFF
14	TRBJ1-1	TRBV11-2	CASSPGLMNTKAFF
14	TRBJ2-7	TRBV2	CASSVSRYPYEQYF
13	TRBJ1-5	TRBV4-3	CASSQDNNQPQHF
12	TRBJ1-5	TRBV11-1	CASSLYSGPQHF
14	TRBJ1-2	TRBV30	CAWSVQGRFYGYTF
14	TRBJ2-1	TRBV5-1	CASSLSPLNNEQFF
13	TRBJ2-1	TRBV5-5	CASLRQGENEQFF